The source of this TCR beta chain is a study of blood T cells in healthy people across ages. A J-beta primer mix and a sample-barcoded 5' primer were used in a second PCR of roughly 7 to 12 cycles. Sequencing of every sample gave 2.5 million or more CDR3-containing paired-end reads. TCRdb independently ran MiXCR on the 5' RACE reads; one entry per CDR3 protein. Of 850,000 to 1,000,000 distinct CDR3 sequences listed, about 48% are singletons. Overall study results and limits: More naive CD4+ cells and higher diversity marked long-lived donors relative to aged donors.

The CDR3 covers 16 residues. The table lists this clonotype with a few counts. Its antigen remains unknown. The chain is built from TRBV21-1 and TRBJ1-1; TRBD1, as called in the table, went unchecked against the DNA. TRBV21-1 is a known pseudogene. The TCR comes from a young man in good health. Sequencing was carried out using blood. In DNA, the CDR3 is TGTGCCAGCAGCCAGGGACAGGGTACCCCGAACACTGAAGCTTTCTTT. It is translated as CASSQGQGTPNTEAFF.